What follows describes a single TCR beta chain. Antigen specificity is unknown. Naive CD8 populations comprised CD45RO-negative cells positively selected for CCR7, excluding terminally differentiated effector memory CD45RA+ cells. The data are from a study of shared clonotypes between healthy human individuals. Background on the study: Donor ages ranged 18 to 49 years: a couple of women, a few men.

Study-level findings and limits: Sharing of clonotypes among donors was expected to vary with sequencing depth.

CDR1 is MNHEY and CDR2 is SMNVEV in the germline V gene (reference sequence). The length of the CDR3 is 16 residues. The ends were cut back, 2 bases at V and 0 bases at J, with 11 bases in the middle. Investigators spread the genomic DNA of each subset evenly over several immunoSEQ plates. Produced via immunoSEQ multiplex PCR; TCRdb's table is partial and in-frame only. The sample has around 1,900,000 clones, 90% to 95% seen once. Sequencing used naive CD8+ T cells from PBMCs. The receptor's source is a man between 18 and 29 years old in good health. Some clones in this sample may be carry-over from other donors' samples. V gene TRBV27 combines with J gene TRBJ2-1; TRBD2 might be the D (6 bases). DNA of the CDR3: TGTGCCAGCAGTTTAGGGAGGAAGGGCTCCTACAATGAGCAGTTCTTC. This gives the protein CASSLGRKGSYNEQFF.